This TCR beta chain was retrieved from a study of cytomegalovirus exposure and HLA in healthy donors. Study-wide context: A prior study identified just under 120 million unique TCR beta sequences from around 180 million T cells. Broader study findings: For most TCR beta V segments, an earlier analysis put the productive rate at about 87% or about 30% of the time. Across donors, presence/absence analyses took sequencing depth to be roughly uniform.

It was healthy bone marrow donors who served as donors. As regards this clone: The antigen remains undetermined.

V lost 5 bases to trimming and J lost 3 bases, with 17 bases between them. Per germline, CDR1 MDHEN and CDR2 SYDVKM. This CDR3 has 15 residues. In the PCR, 60 Vbeta and 13 Jbeta primers were used. The protocol was immunoSEQ multiplex PCR, while the TCRdb copy is restricted to in-frame clones and leaves out a portion. The sample lists about 150,000 clones, over 70% seen once, with 6.5% to 9% in the top ten. Source material: PBMCs. The chain links TRBV28 to TRBJ2-7; maybe TRBD2 (6 bases). The clonotype originates from a woman in her thirties or forties in good health and CMV-seropositive. CDR3 bases: TGTGCCAGCAGTCCCCCCTGGCGGGGAAACTACGAGCAGTACTTC. Its translation: CASSPPWRGNYEQYF. Full variable domain (missing parts from reference TRBV28 and TRBJ2-7): DVKVTQSSRYLVKRTGEKVFLECVQDMDHENMFWYRQDPGLGLRLIYFSYDVKMKEKGDIPEGYSVSREKKERFSLILESASTNQTSMYLCASSPPWRGNYEQYFGPGTRLTVT.